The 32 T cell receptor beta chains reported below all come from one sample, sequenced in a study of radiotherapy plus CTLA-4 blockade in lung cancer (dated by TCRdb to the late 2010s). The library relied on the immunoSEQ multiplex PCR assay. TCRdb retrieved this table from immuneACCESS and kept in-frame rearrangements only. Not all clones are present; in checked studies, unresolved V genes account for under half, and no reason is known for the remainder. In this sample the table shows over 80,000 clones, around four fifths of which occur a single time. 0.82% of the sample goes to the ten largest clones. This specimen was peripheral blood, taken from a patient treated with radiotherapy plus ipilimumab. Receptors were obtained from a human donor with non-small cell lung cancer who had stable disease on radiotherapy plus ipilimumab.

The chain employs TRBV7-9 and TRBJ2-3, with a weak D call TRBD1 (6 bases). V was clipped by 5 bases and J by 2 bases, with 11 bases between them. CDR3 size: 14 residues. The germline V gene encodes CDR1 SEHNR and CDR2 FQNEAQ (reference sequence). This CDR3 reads CASSTQGYTDTQYF. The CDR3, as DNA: TGTGCCAGCAGCACCCAGGGGTACACAGATACGCAGTATTTT.

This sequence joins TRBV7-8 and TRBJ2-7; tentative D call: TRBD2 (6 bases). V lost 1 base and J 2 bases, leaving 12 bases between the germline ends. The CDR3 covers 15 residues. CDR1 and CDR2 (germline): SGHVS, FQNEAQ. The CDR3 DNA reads TGTGCCAGCAGCTTAGAGGAGCGGGCCACCTACGAGCAGTACTTC. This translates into CASSLEERATYEQYF. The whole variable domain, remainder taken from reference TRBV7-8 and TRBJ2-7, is GAGVSQSPRYKVAKRGQDVALRCDPISGHVSLFWYQQALGQGPEFLTYFQNEAQLDKSGLPSDRFFAERPEGSVSTLKIQRTQQEDSAVYLCASSLEERATYEQYFGPGTRLTVT.

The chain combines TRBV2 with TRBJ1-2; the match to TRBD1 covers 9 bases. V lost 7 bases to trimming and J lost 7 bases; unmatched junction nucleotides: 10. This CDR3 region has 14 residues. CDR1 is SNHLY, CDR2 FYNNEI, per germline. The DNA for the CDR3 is TGTGCCAGCAACTTTGGACAGGGGAGTCGTGGCTACACCTTC. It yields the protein CASNFGQGSRGYTF.

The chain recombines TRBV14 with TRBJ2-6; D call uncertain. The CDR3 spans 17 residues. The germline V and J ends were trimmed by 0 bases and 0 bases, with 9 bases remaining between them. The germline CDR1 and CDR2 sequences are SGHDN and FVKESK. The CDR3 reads CASSQDQWTSGANVLTF. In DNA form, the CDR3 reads TGTGCCAGCAGCCAAGATCAGTGGACCTCTGGGGCCAACGTCCTGACTTTC.

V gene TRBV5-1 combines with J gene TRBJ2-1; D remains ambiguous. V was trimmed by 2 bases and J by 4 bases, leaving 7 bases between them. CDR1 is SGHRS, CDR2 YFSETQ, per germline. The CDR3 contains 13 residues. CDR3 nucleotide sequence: TGCGCCAGCAGCTTCGAGTGGTACAATGAGCAGTTCTTC. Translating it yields CASSFEWYNEQFF.

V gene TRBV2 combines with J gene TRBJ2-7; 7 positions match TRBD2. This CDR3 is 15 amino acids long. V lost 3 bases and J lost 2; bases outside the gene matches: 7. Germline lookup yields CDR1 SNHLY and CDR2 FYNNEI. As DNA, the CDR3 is TGTGCCAGCAGTGACTTAGCGGGCTCGACCTACGAGCAGTACTTC. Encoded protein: CASSDLAGSTYEQYF.

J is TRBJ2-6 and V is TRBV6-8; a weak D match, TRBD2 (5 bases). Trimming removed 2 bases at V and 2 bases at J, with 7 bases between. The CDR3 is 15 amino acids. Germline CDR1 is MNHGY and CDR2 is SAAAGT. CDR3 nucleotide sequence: TGTGCCAGCAGTTACACGGGGACTGGGGCCAACGTCCTGACTTTC. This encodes CASSYTGTGANVLTF.

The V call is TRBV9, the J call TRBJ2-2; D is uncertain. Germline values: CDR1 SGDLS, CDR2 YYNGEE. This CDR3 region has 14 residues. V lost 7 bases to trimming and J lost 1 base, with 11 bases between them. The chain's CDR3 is CASADSLNTGELFF. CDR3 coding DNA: TGTGCCAGCGCAGACTCCTTGAACACCGGGGAGCTGTTTTTT. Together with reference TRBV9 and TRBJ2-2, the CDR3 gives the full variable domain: DSGVTQTPKHLITATGQRVTLRCSPRSGDLSVYWYQQSLDQGLQFLIQYYNGEERAKGNILERFSAQQFPDLHSELNLSSLELGDSALYFCASADSLNTGELFFGEGSRLTVL.

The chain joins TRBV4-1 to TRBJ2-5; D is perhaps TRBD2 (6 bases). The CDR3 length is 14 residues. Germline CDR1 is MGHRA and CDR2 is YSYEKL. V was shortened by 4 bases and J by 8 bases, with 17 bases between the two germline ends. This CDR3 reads CASSPAGPRDTQYF. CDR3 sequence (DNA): TGCGCCAGCAGCCCCGCGGGGCCAAGAGATACCCAGTACTTC.

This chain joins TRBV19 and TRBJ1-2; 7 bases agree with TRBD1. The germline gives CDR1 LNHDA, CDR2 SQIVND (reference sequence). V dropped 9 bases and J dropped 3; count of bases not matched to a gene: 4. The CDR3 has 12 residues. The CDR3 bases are TGTGCCAGCGCCACAGGGGACTATGGCTACACCTTC. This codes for CASATGDYGYTF.

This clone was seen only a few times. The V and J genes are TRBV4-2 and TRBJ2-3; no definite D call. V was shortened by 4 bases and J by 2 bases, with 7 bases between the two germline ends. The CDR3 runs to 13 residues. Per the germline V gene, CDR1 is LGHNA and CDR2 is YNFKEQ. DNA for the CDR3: TGTGCCAGCAGCCGGAGCGACACAGATACGCAGTATTTT. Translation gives CASSRSDTDTQYF.

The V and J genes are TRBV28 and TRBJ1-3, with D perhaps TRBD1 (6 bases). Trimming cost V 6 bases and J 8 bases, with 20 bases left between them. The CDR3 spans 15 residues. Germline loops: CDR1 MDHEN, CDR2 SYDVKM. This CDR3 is CASSPLTGLGHTIYF. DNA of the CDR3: TGTGCCAGCAGCCCACTTACAGGGCTCGGACACACCATATATTTT. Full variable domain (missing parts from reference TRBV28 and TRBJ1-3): DVKVTQSSRYLVKRTGEKVFLECVQDMDHENMFWYRQDPGLGLRLIYFSYDVKMKEKGDIPEGYSVSREKKERFSLILESASTNQTSMYLCASSPLTGLGHTIYFGEGSWLTVV.

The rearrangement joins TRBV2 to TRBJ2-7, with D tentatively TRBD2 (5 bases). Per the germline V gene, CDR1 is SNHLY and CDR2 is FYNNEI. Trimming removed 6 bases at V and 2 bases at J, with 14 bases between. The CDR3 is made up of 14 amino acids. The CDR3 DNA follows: TGTGCCAGCAGGGAGCGGATACCTACCTACGAGCAGTACTTC. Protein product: CASRERIPTYEQYF.

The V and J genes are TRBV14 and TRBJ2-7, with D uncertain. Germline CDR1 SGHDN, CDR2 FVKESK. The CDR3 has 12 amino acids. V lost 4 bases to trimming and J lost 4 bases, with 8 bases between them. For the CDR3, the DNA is TGTGCCAGCAGCCTCAAGAGTTACGAGCAGTACTTC. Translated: CASSLKSYEQYF.

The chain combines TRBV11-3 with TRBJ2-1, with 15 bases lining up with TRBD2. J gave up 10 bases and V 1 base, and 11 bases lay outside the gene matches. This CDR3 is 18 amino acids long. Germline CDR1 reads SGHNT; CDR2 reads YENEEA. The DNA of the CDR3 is TGTGCCAGCAGCTTAGCGGGACTAGCGGGAGGCGATGTGAGGGAGCAGTTCTTC. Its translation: CASSLAGLAGGDVREQFF.

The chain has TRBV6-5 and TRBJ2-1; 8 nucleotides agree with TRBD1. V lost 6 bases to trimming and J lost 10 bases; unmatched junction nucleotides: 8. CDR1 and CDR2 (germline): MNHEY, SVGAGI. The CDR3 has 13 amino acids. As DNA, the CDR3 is TGTGCCAGCAGAATCACAGGGGGAAAAGAGCAGTTCTTC. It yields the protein CASRITGGKEQFF.

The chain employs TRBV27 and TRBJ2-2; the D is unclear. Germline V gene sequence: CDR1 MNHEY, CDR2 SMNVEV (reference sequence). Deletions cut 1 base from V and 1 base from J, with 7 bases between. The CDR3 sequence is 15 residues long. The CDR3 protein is CASSLWFGNTGELFF. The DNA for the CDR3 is TGTGCCAGCAGTTTATGGTTCGGGAACACCGGGGAGCTGTTTTTT.

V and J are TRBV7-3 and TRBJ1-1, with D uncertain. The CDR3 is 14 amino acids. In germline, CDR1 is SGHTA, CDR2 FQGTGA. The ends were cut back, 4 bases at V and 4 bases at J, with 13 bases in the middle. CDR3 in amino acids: CASSSSLQATEAFF. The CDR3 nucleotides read TGTGCCAGCAGCTCATCCCTCCAGGCCACTGAAGCTTTCTTT.

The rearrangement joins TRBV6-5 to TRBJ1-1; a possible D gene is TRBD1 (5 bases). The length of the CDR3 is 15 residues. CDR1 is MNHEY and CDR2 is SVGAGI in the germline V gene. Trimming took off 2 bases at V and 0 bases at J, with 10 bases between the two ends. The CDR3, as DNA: TGTGCCAGCAGTTACGGAAGGGGATTGAACACTGAAGCTTTCTTT. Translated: CASSYGRGLNTEAFF.

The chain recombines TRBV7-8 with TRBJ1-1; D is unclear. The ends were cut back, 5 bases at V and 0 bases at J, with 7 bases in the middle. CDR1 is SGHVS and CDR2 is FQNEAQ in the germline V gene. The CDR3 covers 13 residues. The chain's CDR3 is CASSPRLNTEAFF. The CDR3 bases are TGTGCCAGCAGCCCCCGGTTGAACACTGAAGCTTTCTTT.

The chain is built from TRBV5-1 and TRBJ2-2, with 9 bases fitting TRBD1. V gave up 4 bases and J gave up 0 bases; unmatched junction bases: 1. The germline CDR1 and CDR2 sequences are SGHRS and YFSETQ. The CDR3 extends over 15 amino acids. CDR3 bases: TGCGCCAGCAGCCGGACAGGGGCGAACACCGGGGAGCTGTTTTTT. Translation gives CASSRTGANTGELFF.

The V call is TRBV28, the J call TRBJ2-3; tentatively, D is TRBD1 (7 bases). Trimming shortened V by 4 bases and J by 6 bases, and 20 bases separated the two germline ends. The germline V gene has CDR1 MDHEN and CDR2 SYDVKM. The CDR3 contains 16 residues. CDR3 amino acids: CASSSWDGRGADTQYF. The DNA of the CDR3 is TGTGCCAGCAGTTCCTGGGATGGCAGGGGGGCCGATACGCAGTATTTT.

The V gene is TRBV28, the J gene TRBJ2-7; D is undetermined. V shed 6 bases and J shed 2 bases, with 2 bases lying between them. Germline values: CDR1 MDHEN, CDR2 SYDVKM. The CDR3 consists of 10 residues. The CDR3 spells CASRAYEQYF. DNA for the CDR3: TGTGCCAGCAGGGCCTACGAGCAGTACTTC.

CDR3 in DNA: TGTGCCAGCAGGAACCTCAGGGAGGCAGAGACCCAGTACTTC. It translates to CASRNLREAETQYF. The chain has TRBV11-2 and TRBJ2-5; a weak D match, TRBD2 (6 bases). Trimming stripped 6 bases from V and 4 bases from J, with 15 bases between. CDR1 and CDR2 (germline): SGHAT, FQNNGV. The CDR3 has 14 amino acids.

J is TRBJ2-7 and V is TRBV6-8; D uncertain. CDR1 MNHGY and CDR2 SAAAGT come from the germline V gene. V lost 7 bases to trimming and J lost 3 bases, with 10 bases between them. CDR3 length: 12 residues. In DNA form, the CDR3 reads TGTGCCAGCACGTTTTATATCTACGAGCAGTACTTC. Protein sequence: CASTFYIYEQYF.

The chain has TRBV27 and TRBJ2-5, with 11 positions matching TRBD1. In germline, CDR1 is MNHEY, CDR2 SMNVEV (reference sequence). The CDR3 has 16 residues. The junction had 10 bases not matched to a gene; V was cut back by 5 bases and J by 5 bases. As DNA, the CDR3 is TGTGCCAGCAGTCAGTACAAGGGGACAGGGGGGGAGACCCAGTACTTC. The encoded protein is CASSQYKGTGGETQYF.

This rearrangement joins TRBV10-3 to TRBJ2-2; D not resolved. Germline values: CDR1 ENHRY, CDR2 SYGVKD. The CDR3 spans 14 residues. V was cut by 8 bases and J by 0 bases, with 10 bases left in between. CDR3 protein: CAIGYLANTGELFF. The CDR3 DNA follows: TGTGCCATCGGCTACCTCGCGAACACCGGGGAGCTGTTTTTT.

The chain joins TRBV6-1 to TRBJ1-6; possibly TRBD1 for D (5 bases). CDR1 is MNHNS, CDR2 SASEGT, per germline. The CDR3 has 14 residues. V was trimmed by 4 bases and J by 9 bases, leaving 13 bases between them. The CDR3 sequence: CASSGGAQGSPLHF. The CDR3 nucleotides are TGTGCCAGCAGTGGAGGGGCGCAGGGTTCACCCCTCCACTTT.

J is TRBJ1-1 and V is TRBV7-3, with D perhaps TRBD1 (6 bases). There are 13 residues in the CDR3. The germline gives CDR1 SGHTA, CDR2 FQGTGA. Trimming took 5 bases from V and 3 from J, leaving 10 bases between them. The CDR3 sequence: CASSGDTYTEAFF. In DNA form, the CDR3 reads TGTGCCAGCAGCGGGGACACCTACACTGAAGCTTTCTTT.

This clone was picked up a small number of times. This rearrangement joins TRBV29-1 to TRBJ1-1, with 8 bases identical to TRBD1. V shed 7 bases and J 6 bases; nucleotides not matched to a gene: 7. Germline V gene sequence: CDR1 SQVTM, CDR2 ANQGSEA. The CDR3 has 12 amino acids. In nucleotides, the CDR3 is TGCAGCGGTGACAGGGGTTACTCTGAAGCTTTCTTT. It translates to CSGDRGYSEAFF.

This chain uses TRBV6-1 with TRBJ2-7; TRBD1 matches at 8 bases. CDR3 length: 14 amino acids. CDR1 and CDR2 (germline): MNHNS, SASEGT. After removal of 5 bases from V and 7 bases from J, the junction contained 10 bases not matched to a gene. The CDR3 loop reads CASSSGGAVYEQYF. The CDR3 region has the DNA TGTGCCAGCAGTTCAGGGGGCGCAGTATATGAGCAGTACTTC.

CDR3 sequence (DNA): TGTGCCAGCGGGGGAGACAGGGGAAGTGAAAAACTGTTTTTT. Translated, it gives CASGGDRGSEKLFF. The rearrangement joins TRBV7-8 to TRBJ1-4, with 8 nucleotides matching TRBD1. The CDR3 runs to 14 residues. J lost 7 bases, V lost 8 bases, and 9 bases had no gene match. Germline values: CDR1 SGHVS, CDR2 FQNEAQ.